The clone carrying this T cell receptor (beta chain) has a handful of counts. Its matching antigen is unknown. With 60 Vbeta and 13 Jbeta primers, the PCR was carried out. Here immunoSEQ multiplex PCR was the method, and the copy in TCRdb shows in-frame clones only, minus some. Of roughly 180,000 clones in the sample, roughly 82% were seen once. Germline CDR1 reads SGHRS; CDR2 reads YFSETQ. The CDR3 is made up of 22 amino acids. The V segment lost 0 bases and the J segment 0 bases; nucleotides outside the gene matches: 16. This sample was taken from a study of cytomegalovirus exposure and HLA in healthy donors. Study overall: Researchers found that about 84% of over 350 genotyped donors fell within the Caucasian-associated ancestry cluster. Points from the study as a whole: Later work associated more than 15,000 TCR beta sequences with HLA alleles at 0.05 false discovery rate. Among the sequence variants, a highly shared cluster was likely an artifact of sequencing. Cytomegalovirus association was listed for under 200 TCR beta chains.

The sequence was collected from a girl aged 2 to 9 in good health and CMV-seropositive. Sequenced: PBMCs. This chain joins TRBV5-1 and TRBJ2-6; 9 nucleotides match TRBD1. The CDR3 bases are TGCGCCAGCAGCTTGGTTCTCCTGACAGGGGGTATCCCTCTCTCTGGGGCCAACGTCCTGACTTTC. This gives the protein CASSLVLLTGGIPLSGANVLTF.